The 8 T cell receptor beta chains below were found in one sample sequenced in a study of T cell changes during pregnancy in multiple sclerosis. Method: immunoSEQ multiplex PCR; TCRdb's copy keeps in-frame clones and lacks some. The sample consists of some 69,000 clones, roughly nine tenths of them appearing once. The sequencing here drew on peripheral blood, taken in the second trimester of pregnancy. The receptor source for this set is a female donor in good health, enrolled as a control in a pregnancy study.

The chain joins TRBV27 to TRBJ2-2; 14 bases line up with TRBD2. Germline V gene sequence: CDR1 MNHEY, CDR2 SMNVEV (reference sequence). Unmatched junction bases numbered 9, after V lost 4 bases and J lost 5 bases. The CDR3 has 18 residues. The CDR3 region is CASSSWTSGGIGTGELFF. The CDR3 nucleotides read TGTGCCAGCAGTTCCTGGACTAGCGGGGGGATTGGGACCGGGGAGCTGTTTTTT.

The chain combines TRBV5-1 with TRBJ2-3; 8 bases match TRBD2. CDR3 length: 15 amino acids. J was trimmed by 4 bases and V by 0 bases; bases with no gene match: 4. The germline gives CDR1 SGHRS, CDR2 YFSETQ. The CDR3 is CASSLVSGGSDTQYF. The CDR3 nucleotides are TGCGCCAGCAGCTTGGTGTCGGGGGGGTCAGATACGCAGTATTTT.

V and J are TRBV6-5 and TRBJ1-2; D remains unclear. CDR1 is MNHEY, CDR2 SVGAGI, per germline. There are 15 residues in the CDR3. Between the trimmed V and J ends, which lost 3 bases and 7 bases, there was a span of 18 bases. In DNA, the CDR3 is TGTGCCAGCAGTTATAAGGGCCCGGGAGGGTCTGGCTACACCTTC. Translated: CASSYKGPGGSGYTF.

The J gene is TRBJ1-4, the V gene TRBV10-3, with 7 positions matching TRBD1. With 6 bases clipped from V and 5 bases from J, the junction kept 12 bases outside the gene matches. CDR1 ENHRY and CDR2 SYGVKD come from the germline V gene. The length of the CDR3 is 16 residues. The CDR3 DNA is TGTGCCATCAGCAACTCCGCGGGACAGCAAAATGAAAAACTGTTTTTT. Translating gives CAISNSAGQQNEKLFF.

The chain uses TRBV6-1 and TRBJ2-2; D possibly corresponds to TRBD2 (5 bases). The germline V gene has CDR1 MNHNS and CDR2 SASEGT. The V and J ends lost 0 bases and 1 base respectively, with 12 bases between them. The CDR3 runs to 17 residues. DNA for the CDR3: TGTGCCAGCAGTGAAGCTCCAAGGGCGGGGAACACCGGGGAGCTGTTTTTT. This sequence encodes CASSEAPRAGNTGELFF.

The rearrangement uses TRBV7-2 and TRBJ2-1, with D maybe TRBD1 (6 bases). V was clipped by 5 bases and J by 7 bases, with 15 bases between them. Germline CDR1 reads SGHTA; CDR2 reads FQGNSA. The CDR3 consists of 14 residues. CDR3 nucleotides: TGTGCCAGCAGCCCGAGGGGCACAGGGAATGAGCAGTTCTTC. Translated: CASSPRGTGNEQFF.

The chain recombines TRBV5-4 with TRBJ1-1, with D possibly TRBD1 on 6 matching bases. Germline V gives CDR1 SGHNT, CDR2 YYREEE (reference sequence). V lost 4 bases, J lost 7 bases, and 14 bases lay in between. The length of the CDR3 is 13 residues. The CDR3 protein is CASSTSDRSEAFF. CDR3 DNA sequence: TGTGCCAGCAGCACCTCGGACAGAAGTGAAGCTTTCTTT.

The chain is built from TRBV6-5 and TRBJ2-7, with D unresolved. Germline CDR1 reads MNHEY; CDR2 reads SVGAGI. The V and J ends lost 6 bases and 2 bases respectively, with 14 bases between them. The CDR3 has 14 residues. CDR3 DNA sequence: TGTGCCAGCAGATCCGCGAAAGCGACCTACGAGCAGTACTTC. Its translation: CASRSAKATYEQYF.